This TCR beta chain is from a study of blood T cells in healthy people across ages. The CDR3 contains 15 residues. Trimming removed 7 bases at V and 8 bases at J, with 22 bases between. CDR1 and CDR2 (germline): SEHNR, FQNEAQ (reference sequence). Individuals who donated were healthy Caucasians from Russia aged roughly 6 to 100. No fewer than 5.5 micrograms of total RNA were isolated from every sample. The authors ran a second PCR of roughly 7 to 11 cycles using a sample-barcoded 5' primer and a J-beta primer mix. TCRdb used MiXCR to reprocess the 5' RACE reads, holding one entry per CDR3 protein. The sample lists approximately 670,000 distinct CDR3 sequences, less than 45% occurring once. This clonotype has only a few counts.

The chain employs TRBV7-9 and TRBJ2-3; D is possibly TRBD1 (6 bases). The sequenced sample consisted of blood. The clonotype was recovered from an elderly man in good health. This chain's CDR3 is CASMPPGQSIGTQYF. For the CDR3, the DNA is TGTGCCAGCATGCCTCCGGGACAATCAATCGGTACGCAGTATTTT.